This entry lists 2 T cell receptor beta chains sequenced from one sample in a study of blood T cells in healthy people across ages. Together with a sample-barcoded 5' primer, a J-beta primer mix was included in a second PCR lasting about 7 to 11 cycles. Each CDR3 protein is one row after TCRdb ran MiXCR on the 5' RACE reads. This sample has hundreds of thousands of distinct CDR3 sequences, with approximately 48% found just once. The sample comprised blood. These receptors were taken from a man in his 60s in good health.

V and J are TRBV6-2 or TRBV6-3 and TRBJ2-5; 7 positions match TRBD1. V lost 6 bases, J lost 11 bases, and 12 bases stayed unmatched. This CDR3 has 13 amino acids. Germline V gives CDR1 MNHEY, CDR2 SVGEGT. The CDR3, as DNA: TGTGCCAGCAGGGCAGCGACAGGGCCAAAGCAGTACTTC. This translates into CASRAATGPKQYF.

The chain combines TRBV20-1 with TRBJ2-2, with D uncertain. V lost 3 bases and J 2 bases, leaving 7 bases between the germline ends. The CDR3 sequence is 13 residues long. The V gene's germline CDR1 is DFQATT and CDR2 SNEGSKA (reference sequence). The CDR3 here is CSARSSNTGELFF. CDR3 DNA: TGCAGTGCTAGGTCCAGCAACACCGGGGAGCTGTTTTTT.